The 5 T cell receptor beta chains below come from one sample, sequenced in a study of blood T cell repertoires in COVID-19. The protocol was immunoSEQ multiplex PCR, while the TCRdb copy is restricted to in-frame clones and leaves out a portion. The sample shows approximately 350,000 clones, roughly nine tenths of them seen only once. Source material: peripheral blood. The receptors here all came from a woman aged 25 to 39 with COVID-19, enrolled during active disease.

The chain couples TRBV18 to TRBJ2-5, with 7 bases that match TRBD2. After removal of 3 bases from V and 2 bases from J, the junction contained 9 bases not matched to a gene. Germline V gene lookup returns CDR1 KGHSH and CDR2 LQKENI. CDR3 length: 16 residues. CDR3: CASSPYTGGVQETQYF. In nucleotides, the CDR3 is TGTGCCAGCTCACCTTATACGGGGGGAGTTCAAGAGACCCAGTACTTC.

The rearrangement joins TRBV29-1 to TRBJ1-1, with TRBD1 as a possible D gene (6 bases). Per germline, CDR1 SQVTM and CDR2 ANQGSEA. V lost 4 bases to trimming and J lost 5 bases, with 14 bases between them. CDR3 size: 13 residues. The CDR3 loop is CSVGGLGITEAFF. The CDR3 region has the DNA TGCAGCGTTGGGGGGCTAGGGATTACTGAAGCTTTCTTT.

To note about this clone: This CDR3 is also generated by other DNA sequences in the sample. This rearrangement joins TRBV5-1 to TRBJ2-7; D is possibly TRBD2 (6 bases). The CDR3 covers 15 residues. Between the trimmed V and J ends, which lost 0 bases and 2 bases, there was a span of 12 bases. CDR1 is SGHRS, CDR2 YFSETQ, per germline. CDR3 sequence: CASSLAGDSAYEQYF. CDR3 DNA sequence: TGCGCCAGCAGCTTGGCCGGGGACTCAGCCTACGAGCAGTACTTC.

The V and J genes are TRBV2 and TRBJ2-2; D is perhaps TRBD2 (6 bases). The CDR3 has 14 amino acids. V was cut by 5 bases and J by 6 bases, with 13 bases left in between. The germline CDR1 and CDR2 sequences are SNHLY and FYNNEI. The CDR3 bases are TGTGCCAGCAGTATAGCGGAGGAGGCCGGGGAGCTGTTTTTT. It encodes CASSIAEEAGELFF.

This chain links TRBV19 with TRBJ1-4; D gene unclear. Trimming took 1 base from V and 13 from J, leaving 16 bases between them. This CDR3 has 14 amino acids. From germline, CDR1 is LNHDA and CDR2 SQIVND (reference sequence). Here the CDR3 reads CASSIGDRLAGLFF. The CDR3, as DNA: TGTGCCAGTAGTATAGGTGATCGCCTGGCTGGACTGTTTTTT. Combining the CDR3 with reference TRBV19 and TRBJ1-4 gives the whole variable domain DGGITQSPKYLFRKEGQNVTLSCEQNLNHDAMYWYRQDPGQGLRLIYYSQIVNDFQKGDIAEGYSVSREKKESFPLTVTSAQKNPTAFYLCASSIGDRLAGLFFGSGTQLSVL.